This passage covers 18 T cell receptor beta chains from one sample sequenced in a study of T cell changes during pregnancy in multiple sclerosis. Sequenced by immunoSEQ multiplex PCR; TCRdb stores in-frame clones only, minus some. Among approximately 120,000 clones listed, roughly 95% were seen once. Sequencing was performed on peripheral blood, taken after pregnancy. These receptors originate from a female donor with multiple sclerosis, enrolled in a pregnancy study.

The gene calls are TRBV7-2 and TRBJ1-2; TRBD1 aligns across 12 bases. Losses at the gene ends were 3 bases for V and 8 bases for J; bases not matched to a gene: 4. The CDR3 spans 14 residues. Germline loops: CDR1 SGHTA, CDR2 FQGNSA. The CDR3 is CASSLGQGARGYTF. The CDR3 nucleotides are TGTGCCAGCAGCTTGGGACAGGGGGCGCGAGGCTACACCTTC.

The V and J genes are TRBV6-1 and TRBJ1-1; D is undetermined. The germline gives CDR1 MNHNS, CDR2 SASEGT. V dropped 7 bases and J dropped 0 bases, with 15 bases sitting between them. This CDR3 region has 15 residues. This CDR3 is CASIGGLVMNTEAFF. CDR3 nucleotide sequence: TGTGCCAGCATCGGCGGACTCGTGATGAACACTGAAGCTTTCTTT.

This chain connects TRBV10-3 to TRBJ2-5; D may be TRBD2 (5 bases). The CDR3 contains 15 residues. CDR1 is ENHRY and CDR2 is SYGVKD in the germline V gene. The V end was cut by 6 bases, the J end by 2 bases, with 16 bases between. This CDR3 reads CAIRLGREIQETQYF. The CDR3 coding sequence is TGTGCCATCAGGCTCGGTCGGGAAATTCAAGAGACCCAGTACTTC.

Here the CDR3 reads CAISKPTSGRAGGNEQFF. Written as DNA, the CDR3 is TGTGCCATCAGTAAACCCACTAGCGGGAGGGCCGGGGGCAATGAGCAGTTCTTC. The V gene is TRBV10-3, the J gene TRBJ2-1; 13 bases agree with TRBD2. The V gene's germline CDR1 is ENHRY and CDR2 SYGVKD. The trim removed 5 bases at V and 6 bases at J, leaving 13 bases unmatched. The CDR3 runs to 18 residues.

V usage is TRBV28 and J usage is TRBJ1-5; 8 bases line up with TRBD1. The CDR3 runs 15 residues. In germline, CDR1 is MDHEN, CDR2 SYDVKM. Trimming at V came to 5 bases and at J to 0 bases, leaving 3 bases not matched to a gene. In nucleotides, the CDR3 is TGTGCCAGCAGTCTGACAGGGGTTAGCAATCAGCCCCAGCATTTT. It codes for CASSLTGVSNQPQHF.

This chain uses TRBV15 with TRBJ2-3, with D possibly being TRBD2 (6 bases). Looked up from germline, CDR1 is LNHNV and CDR2 is YYDKDF (reference sequence). V was trimmed by 8 bases and J by 3 bases, leaving 12 bases between them. The CDR3 is 13 residues long. CDR3 sequence (DNA): TGTGCCACCTCCCCGGGGGTTACAGATACGCAGTATTTT. Translating it yields CATSPGVTDTQYF. Together with reference TRBV15 and TRBJ2-3, the CDR3 gives the full variable domain: DAMVIQNPRYQVTQFGKPVTLSCSQTLNHNVMYWYQQKSSQAPKLLFHYYDKDFNNEADTPDNFQSRRPNTSFCFLDIRSPGLGDTAMYLCATSPGVTDTQYFGPGTRLTVL.

The chain combines TRBV27 with TRBJ2-3; a weak D match, TRBD1 (5 bases). CDR1 MNHEY and CDR2 SMNVEV come from the germline V gene (reference sequence). The CDR3 loop spans 15 amino acids. Trimming took off 0 bases at V and 3 bases at J, with 10 bases between the two ends. The DNA of the CDR3 is TGTGCCAGCAGTTTATCAGGGGTAGGGACAGATACGCAGTATTTT. Its translation: CASSLSGVGTDTQYF.

The chain carries TRBV5-4 and TRBJ2-5, with D possibly TRBD2 on 6 matching bases. This CDR3 contains 13 residues. In germline, CDR1 is SGHNT, CDR2 YYREEE (reference sequence). Trimming shortened V by 4 bases and J by 4 bases, and 11 bases separated the two germline ends. The CDR3 region has the DNA TGTGCCAGCAGCCCGTGGGGGGTAGAGACCCAGTACTTC. It encodes CASSPWGVETQYF. The whole variable domain, remainder taken from reference TRBV5-4 and TRBJ2-5, is ETGVTQSPTHLIKTRGQQVTLRCSSQSGHNTVSWYQQALGQGPQFIFQYYREEENGRGNFPPRFSGLQFPNYSSELNVNALELDDSALYLCASSPWGVETQYFGPGTRLLVL.

The chain couples TRBV7-9 to TRBJ2-5, with TRBD1 matching over 7 bases. Germline CDR1 reads SEHNR; CDR2 reads FQNEAQ (reference sequence). V lost 6 bases to trimming and J lost 4 bases; unmatched junction nucleotides: 11. The CDR3 extends over 15 amino acids. CDR3 residues: CASRSLQGPGETQYF. CDR3 DNA sequence: TGTGCCAGCAGATCTTTACAGGGGCCGGGAGAGACCCAGTACTTC.

This chain links TRBV28 with TRBJ1-3, with 8 bases lining up with TRBD1. The CDR3 consists of 14 residues. CDR1 and CDR2 from the germline V gene are MDHEN and SYDVKM. V lost 6 bases, J lost 4 bases, and 5 bases stayed unmatched. The CDR3, as DNA: TGTGCCAGCAGCGACAGGGGCGACGGAAACACCATATATTTT. Its protein product is CASSDRGDGNTIYF.

The chain is built from TRBV28 and TRBJ2-1, with TRBD2 matching over 9 bases. The J segment lost 7 bases and the V segment lost 0 bases, leaving 13 bases of the junction unmatched. From germline, CDR1 is MDHEN and CDR2 SYDVKM. The CDR3 sequence is 18 residues long. CDR3 in amino acids: CASSLWGLASKRRNEQFF. The CDR3 DNA reads as TGTGCCAGCAGTTTATGGGGACTAGCATCCAAGAGAAGGAATGAGCAGTTCTTC.

The chain links TRBV5-1 to TRBJ2-3, with 7 bases fitting TRBD1. Germline V lookup: CDR1 SGHRS, CDR2 YFSETQ. V gave up 1 base and J gave up 5 bases; unmatched junction bases: 7. This CDR3 has 15 amino acids. The CDR3: CASSLMGQTGDTQYF. CDR3 DNA: TGCGCCAGCAGCTTGATGGGACAGACAGGAGATACGCAGTATTTT.

This chain joins TRBV2 and TRBJ1-1; TRBD1 is a possible D gene (5 bases). V lost 6 bases, J lost 8 bases, and 10 bases lay in between. The CDR3 has 11 residues. In germline, CDR1 is SNHLY, CDR2 FYNNEI. Written as DNA, the CDR3 is TGTGCCAGCAGCGGACGGGGGGAAGCTTTCTTT. This sequence encodes CASSGRGEAFF.

The genes are TRBV27 and TRBJ2-7; D possibly corresponds to TRBD1 (6 bases). V lost 4 bases and J 5 bases, leaving 15 bases between the germline ends. CDR1 is MNHEY, CDR2 SMNVEV, per germline (reference sequence). The CDR3 extends over 14 amino acids. The CDR3 protein is CASSYGGRVNEQYF. The CDR3 DNA follows: TGTGCCAGCAGTTATGGGGGCAGGGTTAACGAGCAGTACTTC.

This chain links TRBV5-1 with TRBJ2-3; a weak D match, TRBD1 (6 bases). The V gene lost 0 bases and the J gene lost 1 base, with 6 bases spanning the gap. There are 14 residues in the CDR3. The germline V gene encodes CDR1 SGHRS and CDR2 YFSETQ. CDR3: CASSLAGGTDTQYF. As DNA, the CDR3 is TGCGCCAGCAGCTTGGCAGGGGGCACAGATACGCAGTATTTT.

The chain is built from TRBV4-1 and TRBJ2-1; 13 nucleotides agree with TRBD2. V was pared by 0 bases and J by 5 bases, with 4 bases of the junction left unmatched. Germline loops: CDR1 MGHRA, CDR2 YSYEKL. CDR3 size: 17 residues. The DNA for the CDR3 is TGCGCCAGCAGCCAAGATATCGGGACTAGCGGGAACAATGAGCAGTTCTTC. This gives the protein CASSQDIGTSGNNEQFF.

The gene calls are TRBV7-9 and TRBJ1-2; D perhaps matches TRBD1 (5 bases). Between the trimmed V and J ends, which lost 1 base and 4 bases, there was a span of 16 bases. The V gene's germline CDR1 is SEHNR and CDR2 FQNEAQ (reference sequence). The length of the CDR3 is 16 residues. CDR3 loop: CASSLGGSGVGYGYTF. CDR3 coding DNA: TGTGCCAGCAGCTTAGGAGGGTCGGGGGTAGGCTATGGCTACACCTTC.

The chain combines TRBV29-1 with TRBJ2-5; possibly TRBD2 for D (5 bases). Germline-derived CDR1 and CDR2 are SQVTM and ANQGSEA. Trimming took 7 bases from V and 7 from J, leaving 10 bases between them. The length of the CDR3 is 10 residues. The CDR3 loop reads CSADRGTQYF. CDR3 DNA sequence: TGCAGCGCTGATCGGGGGACCCAGTACTTC. The full variable domain, in which reference TRBV29-1 and TRBJ2-5 provide the parts outside the CDR3, is SAVISQKPSRDICQRGTSLTIQCQVDSQVTMMFWYRQQPGQSLTLIATANQGSEATYESGFVIDKFPISRPNLTFSTLTVSNMSPEDSSIYLCSADRGTQYFGPGTRLLVL.